This T cell receptor beta chain originates from a study of T cell changes during pregnancy in multiple sclerosis. The data were produced by immunoSEQ multiplex PCR, yet TCRdb's version contains in-frame clones alone and is incomplete. Seen here are over 80,000 clones, just under 95% observed once, and the top ten hold around 1.4%. J lost 3 bases, V lost 0 bases, and 2 bases had no gene match. CDR3 size: 15 residues. Germline assignment: CDR1 LGHNA and CDR2 YNFKEQ. The TCR originated in a female donor in good health, enrolled as a control in a pregnancy study. Sequences were derived from peripheral blood, sampled in the third trimester of pregnancy. V and J are TRBV4-2 and TRBJ2-7; 10 nucleotides line up with TRBD2. The CDR3 DNA sequence: TGTGCCAGCAGCCAAGAGTCTAGCGGGAGCTACGAGCAGTACTTC. This gives the protein CASSQESSGSYEQYF.